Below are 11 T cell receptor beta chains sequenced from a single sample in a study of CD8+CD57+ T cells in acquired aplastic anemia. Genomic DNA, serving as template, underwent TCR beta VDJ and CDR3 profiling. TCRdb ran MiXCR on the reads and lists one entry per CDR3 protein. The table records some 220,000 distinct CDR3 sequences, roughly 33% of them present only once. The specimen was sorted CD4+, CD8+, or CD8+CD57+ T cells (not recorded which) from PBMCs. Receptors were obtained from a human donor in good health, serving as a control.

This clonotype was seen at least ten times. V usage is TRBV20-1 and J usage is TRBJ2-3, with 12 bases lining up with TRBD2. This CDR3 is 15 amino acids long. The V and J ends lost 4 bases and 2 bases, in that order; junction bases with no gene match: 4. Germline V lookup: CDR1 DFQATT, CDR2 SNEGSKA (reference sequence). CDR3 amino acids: CSATRLAGVTDTQYF. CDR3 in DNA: TGCAGTGCTACAAGACTAGCGGGAGTCACAGATACGCAGTATTTT.

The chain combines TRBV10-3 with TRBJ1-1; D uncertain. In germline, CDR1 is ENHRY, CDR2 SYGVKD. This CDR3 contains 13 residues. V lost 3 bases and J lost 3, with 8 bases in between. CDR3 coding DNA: TGTGCCATCAGTGACAGGCTGGACACTGAAGCTTTCTTT. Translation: CAISDRLDTEAFF.

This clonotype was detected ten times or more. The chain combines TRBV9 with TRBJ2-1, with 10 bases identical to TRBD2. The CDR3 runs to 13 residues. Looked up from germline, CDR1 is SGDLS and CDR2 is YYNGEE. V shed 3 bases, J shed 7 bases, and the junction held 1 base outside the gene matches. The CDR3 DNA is TGTGCCAGCAGCGCACTAGCGGGAAATGAGCAGTTCTTC. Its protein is CASSALAGNEQFF.

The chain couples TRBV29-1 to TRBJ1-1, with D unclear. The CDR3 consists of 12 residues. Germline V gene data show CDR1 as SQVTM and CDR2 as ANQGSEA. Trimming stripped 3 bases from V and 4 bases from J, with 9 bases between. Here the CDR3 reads CSVDPGGTEAFF. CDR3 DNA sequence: TGCAGCGTTGACCCGGGAGGCACTGAAGCTTTCTTT.

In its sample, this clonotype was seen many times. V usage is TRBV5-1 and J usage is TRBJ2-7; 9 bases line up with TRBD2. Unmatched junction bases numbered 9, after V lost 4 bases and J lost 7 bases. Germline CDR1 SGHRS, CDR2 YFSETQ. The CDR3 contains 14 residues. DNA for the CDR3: TGCGCCAGCAGCCCCCGCGGCGGGAGGGGTGAGCAGTACTTC. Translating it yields CASSPRGGRGEQYF. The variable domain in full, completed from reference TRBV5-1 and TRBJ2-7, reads KAGVTQTPRYLIKTRGQQVTLSCSPISGHRSVSWYQQTPGQGLQFLFEYFSETQRNKGNFPGRFSGRQFSNSRSEMNVSTLELGDSALYLCASSPRGGRGEQYFGPGTRLTVT.

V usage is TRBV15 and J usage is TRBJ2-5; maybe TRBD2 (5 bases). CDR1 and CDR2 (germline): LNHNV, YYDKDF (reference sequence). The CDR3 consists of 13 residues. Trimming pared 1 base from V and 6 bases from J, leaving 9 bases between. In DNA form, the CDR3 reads TGTGCCACCAGCAGAGGGAGAGGGAAGACCCAGTACTTC. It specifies CATSRGRGKTQYF.

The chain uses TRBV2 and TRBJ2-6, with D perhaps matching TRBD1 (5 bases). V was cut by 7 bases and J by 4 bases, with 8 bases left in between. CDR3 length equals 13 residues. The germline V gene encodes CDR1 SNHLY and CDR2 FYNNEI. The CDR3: CASTRQGANVLTF. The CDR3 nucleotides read TGTGCCAGCACCAGACAGGGGGCCAACGTCCTGACTTTC.

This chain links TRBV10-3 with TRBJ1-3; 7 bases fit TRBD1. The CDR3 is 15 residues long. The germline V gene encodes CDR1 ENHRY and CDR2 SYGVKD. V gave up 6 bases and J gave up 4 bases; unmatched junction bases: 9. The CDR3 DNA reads TGTGCCATCAGGACCTACAGGGGTCGCGGAAACACCATATATTTT. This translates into CAIRTYRGRGNTIYF.

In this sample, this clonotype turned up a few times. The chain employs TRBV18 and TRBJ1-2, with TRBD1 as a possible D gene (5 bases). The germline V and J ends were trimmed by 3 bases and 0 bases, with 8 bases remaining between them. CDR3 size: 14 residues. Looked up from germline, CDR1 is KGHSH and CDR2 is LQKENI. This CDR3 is CASSPTATNYGYTF. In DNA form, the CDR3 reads TGTGCCAGCTCACCGACAGCTACTAACTATGGCTACACCTTC.

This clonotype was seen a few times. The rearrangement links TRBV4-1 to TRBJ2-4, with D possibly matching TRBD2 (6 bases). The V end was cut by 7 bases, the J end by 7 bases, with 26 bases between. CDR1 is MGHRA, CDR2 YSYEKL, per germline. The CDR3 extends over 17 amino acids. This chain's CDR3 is CASKNVGRETAGNIQYF. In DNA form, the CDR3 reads TGCGCCAGCAAAAACGTTGGGCGGGAAACCGCCGGGAACATTCAGTACTTC.

The CDR3 region has the DNA TGTGCCAGCAGTTACTCGCAGGGGTTCACCGGGGAGCTGTTTTTT. Translated: CASSYSQGFTGELFF. V usage is TRBV6-5 and J usage is TRBJ2-2, with a tentative D call TRBD1 (6 bases). There are 15 residues in the CDR3. From germline, CDR1 is MNHEY and CDR2 SVGAGI. The V end was cut by 0 bases, the J end by 4 bases, with 9 bases between.